The present TCR beta chain was sequenced within a study of radiation and T cells in renal cell carcinoma. Produced via immunoSEQ multiplex PCR; TCRdb's table is partial and in-frame only. The sample holds fewer than 90,000 clones, just over 85% seen once. The CDR3 has 13 amino acids. V was cut by 6 bases and J by 4 bases, with 12 bases left in between. Germline V lookup: CDR1 MNHEY, CDR2 SVGAGI. As to time point: blood 2 weeks post-SBRT. Specified treatment: 15 Gy SBRT to primary tumor, nephrectomy 4 weeks later. This clone was observed a few times. This sequence originates from a woman aged 45-65 years with renal cell carcinoma. The specimen comprised blood, sampled from a patient whose treatment included radiotherapy and nephrectomy. The V gene is TRBV6-5, the J gene TRBJ1-1; D unresolved. CDR3 sequence: CASSQGPGTEAFF. In DNA form, the CDR3 reads TGTGCCAGCAGCCAAGGTCCGGGCACTGAAGCTTTCTTT.